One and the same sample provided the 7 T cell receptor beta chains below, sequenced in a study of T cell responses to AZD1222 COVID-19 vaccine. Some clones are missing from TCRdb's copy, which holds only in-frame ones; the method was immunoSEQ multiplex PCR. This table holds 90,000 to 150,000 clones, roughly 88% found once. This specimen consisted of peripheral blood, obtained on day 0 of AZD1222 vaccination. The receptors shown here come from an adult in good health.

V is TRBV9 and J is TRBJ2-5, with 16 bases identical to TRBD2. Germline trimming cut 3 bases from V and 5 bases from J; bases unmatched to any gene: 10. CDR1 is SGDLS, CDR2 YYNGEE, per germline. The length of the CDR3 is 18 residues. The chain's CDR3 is CASSAGTSGGAFSETQYF. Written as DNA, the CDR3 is TGTGCCAGCAGCGCCGGGACTAGCGGGGGGGCCTTTAGTGAGACCCAGTACTTC.

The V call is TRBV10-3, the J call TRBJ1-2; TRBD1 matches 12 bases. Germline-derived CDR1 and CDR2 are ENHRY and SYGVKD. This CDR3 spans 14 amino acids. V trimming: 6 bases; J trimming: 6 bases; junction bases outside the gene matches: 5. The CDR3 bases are TGTGCCATCAGCAGGGACAGGGGGCTTGATGGCTACACCTTC. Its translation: CAISRDRGLDGYTF.

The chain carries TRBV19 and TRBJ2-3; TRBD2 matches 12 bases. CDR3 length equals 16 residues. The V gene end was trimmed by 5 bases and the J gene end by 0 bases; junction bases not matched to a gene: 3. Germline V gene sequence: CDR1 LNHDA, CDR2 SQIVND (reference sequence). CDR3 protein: CASSVLAGGSTDTQYF. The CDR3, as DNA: TGTGCCAGTAGTGTACTAGCGGGGGGTAGCACAGATACGCAGTATTTT.

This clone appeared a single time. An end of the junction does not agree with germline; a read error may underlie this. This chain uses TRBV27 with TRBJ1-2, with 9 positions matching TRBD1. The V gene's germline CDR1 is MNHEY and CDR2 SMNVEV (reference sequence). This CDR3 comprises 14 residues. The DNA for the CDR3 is TGTGCCAGCAGTGTGACCGGGACAGGGTACCCCACTGTCTTC. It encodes CASSVTGTGYPTVF.

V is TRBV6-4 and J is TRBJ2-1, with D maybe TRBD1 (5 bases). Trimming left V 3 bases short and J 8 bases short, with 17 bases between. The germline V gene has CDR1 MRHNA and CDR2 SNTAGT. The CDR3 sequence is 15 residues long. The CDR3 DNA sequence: TGTGCCAGCAGTGAGTCCCAGGGTAAGGTGGATGAGCAGTTCTTC. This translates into CASSESQGKVDEQFF.

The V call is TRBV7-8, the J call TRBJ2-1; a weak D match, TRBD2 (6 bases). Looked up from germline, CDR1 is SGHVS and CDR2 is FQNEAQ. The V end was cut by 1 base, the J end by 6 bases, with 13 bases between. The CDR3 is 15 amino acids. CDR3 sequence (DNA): TGTGCCAGCAGCTTAGTTGCGGGGTGGGGCAATGAGCAGTTCTTC. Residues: CASSLVAGWGNEQFF.

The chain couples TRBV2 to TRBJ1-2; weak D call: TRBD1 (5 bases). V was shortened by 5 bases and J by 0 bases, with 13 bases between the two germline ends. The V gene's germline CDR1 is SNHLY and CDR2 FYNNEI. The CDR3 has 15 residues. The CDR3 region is CASSLNDRPNYGYTF. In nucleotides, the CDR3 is TGTGCCAGCAGTCTTAACGACAGACCTAACTATGGCTACACCTTC.